Each of the 31 T cell receptor beta chains below was sequenced from the same sample in a study of blood T cell repertoires in COVID-19. Some clones are missing from TCRdb's copy, which holds only in-frame ones; the method was immunoSEQ multiplex PCR. This table has some 110,000 clones, roughly four fifths appearing once. Specimen: peripheral blood. Receptors were obtained from a woman in her sixties or seventies with acute or convalescent COVID-19.

The chain has TRBV13 and TRBJ1-1, with TRBD1 as a possible D gene (5 bases). The germline V and J ends were trimmed by 3 bases and 0 bases, with 11 bases remaining between them. This CDR3 has 15 residues. The germline gives CDR1 PRHDT, CDR2 FYEKMQ (reference sequence). CDR3 protein: CASSLGGKMNTEAFF. CDR3 nucleotides: TGTGCCAGCAGCTTGGGGGGGAAGATGAACACTGAAGCTTTCTTT.

This chain connects TRBV20-1 to TRBJ2-3; D ambiguous. This CDR3 is built from 11 residues. V shed 2 bases and J shed 4 bases, with 4 bases lying between them. Germline V lookup: CDR1 DFQATT, CDR2 SNEGSKA (reference sequence). CDR3 residues: CSARSSDTQYF. The CDR3 DNA is TGCAGTGCTAGAAGCTCAGATACGCAGTATTTT.

This clone was counted only a few times. The chain recombines TRBV7-2 with TRBJ1-6; perhaps TRBD1 as D (6 bases). Germline values: CDR1 SGHTA, CDR2 FQGNSA. V gave up 5 bases and J gave up 5 bases, with 16 bases separating them. The CDR3 extends over 16 amino acids. CDR3 DNA: TGTGCCAGCAGCCAACAGGGAACCCTTAATAATTCACCCCTCCACTTT. It codes for CASSQQGTLNNSPLHF.

The genes are TRBV18 and TRBJ1-6, with 7 bases identical to TRBD1. This CDR3 comprises 14 residues. Germline V gives CDR1 KGHSH, CDR2 LQKENI. The ends lost 3 bases at V and 7 bases at J; junction bases unmatched: 3. CDR3 DNA: TGTGCCAGCTCACCCGGGACAGAAAATTCACCCCTCCACTTT. Residues: CASSPGTENSPLHF.

The chain uses TRBV27 and TRBJ1-3; D ambiguous. The CDR3 is 13 amino acids. Deletions cut 5 bases from V and 11 bases from J, with 16 bases between. Germline-derived CDR1 and CDR2 are MNHEY and SMNVEV (reference sequence). The CDR3 loop reads CASSRNTREAIYF. For the CDR3, the DNA is TGTGCCAGCAGTCGAAACACTAGGGAGGCCATATATTTT.

The sample holds one count of this clone. The chain is built from TRBV19 and TRBJ2-2, with 10 bases identical to TRBD1. There are 15 residues in the CDR3. Trimming cost V 9 bases and J 7 bases; bases outside gene matches: 11. Looked up from germline, CDR1 is LNHDA and CDR2 is SQIVND (reference sequence). In DNA, the CDR3 is TGTGCCAGCACCTTGACAGGGGGCTCTGGCGGGGAGCTGTTTTTT. Its protein is CASTLTGGSGGELFF.

The genes are TRBV12-3 or TRBV12-4 and TRBJ1-2, with D unresolved. This CDR3 spans 13 amino acids. Trimming left V 6 bases short and J 6 bases short, with 14 bases between. The CDR3 reads CASRVRRRDGYTF. In DNA form, the CDR3 reads TGTGCCAGCAGGGTACGACGGAGGGATGGCTACACCTTC.

The gene calls are TRBV9 and TRBJ2-5; the D gene is possibly TRBD2 (5 bases). This CDR3 spans 15 amino acids. Trimming cost V 4 bases and J 6 bases, with 19 bases left between them. Germline values: CDR1 SGDLS, CDR2 YYNGEE. This CDR3 is CASSLVEGPRQTQYF. The DNA of the CDR3 is TGTGCCAGCAGCTTAGTAGAGGGCCCCCGACAGACCCAGTACTTC.

The chain combines TRBV28 with TRBJ1-2, with D possibly being TRBD1 (6 bases). Germline assignment: CDR1 MDHEN and CDR2 SYDVKM. V was pared by 7 bases and J by 4 bases, with 13 bases between. The length of the CDR3 is 13 residues. The CDR3 loop is CASTLQGIYGYTF. DNA of the CDR3: TGTGCCAGCACCCTACAGGGAATCTATGGCTACACCTTC.

The V gene is TRBV7-9, the J gene TRBJ1-4; unclear D gene. Germline V gives CDR1 SEHNR, CDR2 FQNEAQ (reference sequence). V was cut by 4 bases and J by 13 bases, with 19 bases left in between. The CDR3 runs to 14 residues. The DNA for the CDR3 is TGTGCCAGCAGCTCACCCCGAGTCCCGTTTTTACTGTTTTTT. The encoded protein is CASSSPRVPFLLFF.

This rearrangement joins TRBV2 to TRBJ2-1; 11 nucleotides agree with TRBD2. The CDR3 is 15 residues long. The V gene end was trimmed by 6 bases and the J gene end by 1 base; junction bases not matched to a gene: 2. Germline V CDR1 and CDR2: SNHLY, FYNNEI. The chain's CDR3 is CASRVAGGSYNEQFF. The DNA of the CDR3 is TGTGCCAGCAGGGTAGCGGGGGGGTCCTACAATGAGCAGTTCTTC.

J is TRBJ1-3 and V is TRBV6-5, with D hard to call. Germline lookup yields CDR1 MNHEY and CDR2 SVGAGI. This CDR3 is 12 amino acids long. The V end was cut by 8 bases, the J end by 0 bases, with 5 bases between. Written as DNA, the CDR3 is TGTGCCAGCCTACCCTCTGGAAACACCATATATTTT. Translation gives CASLPSGNTIYF.

V gene TRBV7-9 combines with J gene TRBJ1-6; the D gene is possibly TRBD1 (6 bases). CDR3 length: 17 residues. Germline CDR1 reads SEHNR; CDR2 reads FQNEAQ (reference sequence). Trimming took 2 bases from V and 7 from J, leaving 18 bases between them. CDR3 region: CASSLREGRGLNSPLHF. DNA for the CDR3: TGTGCCAGCAGCTTAAGGGAGGGCAGGGGCCTAAATTCACCCCTCCACTTT.

V is TRBV2 and J is TRBJ1-1, with D unresolved. V shed 6 bases and J shed 8 bases, with 16 bases lying between them. CDR1 SNHLY and CDR2 FYNNEI come from the germline V gene. The CDR3 is 13 amino acids. CDR3 amino acids: CASSPNTQREAFF. The CDR3 region has the DNA TGTGCCAGCAGCCCTAATACCCAGAGGGAAGCTTTCTTT.

The CDR3: CASSRDFAPTGELFF. CDR3 sequence (DNA): TGTGCCAGCAGCAGGGACTTTGCCCCCACCGGGGAGCTGTTTTTT. The chain carries TRBV5-4 and TRBJ2-2; the D gene is possibly TRBD2 (6 bases). The V end was cut by 4 bases, the J end by 4 bases, with 14 bases between. CDR3 length equals 15 residues. The germline gives CDR1 SGHNT, CDR2 YYREEE (reference sequence).

Only a few counts were recorded for this clone. The V call is TRBV2, the J call TRBJ1-2; unclear D gene. V was trimmed by 1 base and J by 6 bases, leaving 6 bases between them. The germline gives CDR1 SNHLY, CDR2 FYNNEI. The CDR3 runs 12 residues. The CDR3 DNA follows: TGTGCCAGCAGTGAAGGGGGAGATGGCTACACCTTC. This sequence encodes CASSEGGDGYTF.

The chain uses TRBV5-1 and TRBJ1-3, with D possibly TRBD1 on 5 matching bases. The CDR3 runs to 16 residues. Per germline, CDR1 SGHRS and CDR2 YFSETQ. The ends were cut back, 4 bases at V and 3 bases at J, with 17 bases in the middle. The CDR3 DNA is TGCGCCAGCAGCCTCCAGGGCCCCTCCGGTGGAAACACCATATATTTT. Translated: CASSLQGPSGGNTIYF.

This clone was seen once. The chain recombines TRBV15 with TRBJ1-2; D might be TRBD1 (5 bases). V was shortened by 0 bases and J by 7 bases, with 15 bases between the two germline ends. Germline V gene sequence: CDR1 LNHNV, CDR2 YYDKDF (reference sequence). This CDR3 is built from 15 residues. CDR3 region: CATSRDLGGDGGYTF. The CDR3 nucleotides are TGTGCCACCAGCAGAGATCTCGGGGGAGACGGTGGCTACACCTTC.

This clone was detected only once. This sequence joins TRBV4-3 and TRBJ2-1; 12 bases fit TRBD2. The CDR3 loop spans 15 amino acids. The V and J ends lost 3 bases and 6 bases, in that order; junction bases with no gene match: 3. Germline CDR1 LGHNA, CDR2 YSLEER. The CDR3 reads CASSHLAGGLNEQFF. The CDR3 nucleotides read TGCGCCAGCAGCCACCTAGCGGGGGGGCTCAATGAGCAGTTCTTC.

CDR3 sequence: CASLARNEQFF. The CDR3 DNA sequence: TGTGCCAGCCTAGCGCGGAATGAGCAGTTCTTC. The V call is TRBV2, the J call TRBJ2-1; D is perhaps TRBD2 (6 bases). Trimming took off 8 bases at V and 7 bases at J, with 9 bases between the two ends. The CDR3 consists of 11 residues. CDR1 SNHLY and CDR2 FYNNEI come from the germline V gene.

The table lists this clone with a count of one. Its ends do not fully match the called genes, so a read error is possible. The chain has TRBV4-1 and TRBJ1-2; weak D call: TRBD1 (6 bases). The CDR3 consists of 14 residues. The germline V gene has CDR1 MGHRA and CDR2 YSYEKL. The CDR3 DNA follows: TGCGCCAGTAGCCACCAGGGGAGGGGATATGGCTACACCTTC. Amino acid sequence: CASSHQGRGYGYTF.

The gene calls are TRBV4-2 and TRBJ2-1; possibly TRBD1 for D (6 bases). From germline, CDR1 is LGHNA and CDR2 YNFKEQ. V was cut by 0 bases and J by 4 bases, with 10 bases left in between. This CDR3 contains 15 residues. DNA for the CDR3: TGTGCCAGCAGCCAAGACCATACAGGGTACAATGAGCAGTTCTTC. Encoded protein: CASSQDHTGYNEQFF.

The V and J genes are TRBV5-6 and TRBJ2-1, with TRBD1 as a possible D gene (5 bases). The CDR3 totals 15 residues. Germline loops: CDR1 SGHDT, CDR2 YYEEEE. The V and J ends lost 1 base and 8 bases respectively, with 16 bases between them. The chain's CDR3 is CASSLSPGRRDEQFF. The CDR3 DNA reads as TGTGCCAGCAGCTTGTCCCCAGGGCGTAGGGATGAGCAGTTCTTC.

This clone was recorded once. The chain couples TRBV3-1 (or the pseudogene TRBV3-2) to TRBJ1-1, with TRBD1 identical over 8 bases. The CDR3 totals 14 residues. With 6 bases clipped from V and 4 bases from J, the junction kept 7 bases outside the gene matches. CDR1 and CDR2 from the germline V gene are LGHDT and YNNKEL (reference sequence). In DNA, the CDR3 is TGTGCCAGCAGTCGTCAGGGGGCCCTCACTGAAGCTTTCTTT. Its protein is CASSRQGALTEAFF.

The rearrangement links TRBV7-9 to TRBJ2-5; 7 positions agree with TRBD2. CDR1 is SEHNR, CDR2 FQNEAQ, per germline (reference sequence). The CDR3 consists of 15 residues. V lost 3 bases and J lost 5; bases outside the gene matches: 9. Here the CDR3 DNA reads TGTGCCAGCAGCTTTCCCGGGACTACTCGGGAGACCCAGTACTTC. Translated: CASSFPGTTRETQYF.

The chain combines TRBV19 with TRBJ1-2; no firm D call. The length of the CDR3 is 13 residues. Trimming pared 5 bases from V and 8 bases from J, leaving 15 bases between. The germline gives CDR1 LNHDA, CDR2 SQIVND (reference sequence). CDR3 coding DNA: TGTGCCAGTAGTGCACGAGGCGCCGGGGGCTACACCTTC. The encoded protein is CASSARGAGGYTF.

The rearrangement joins TRBV4-2 to TRBJ2-7, with 11 bases aligning to TRBD1. Trimming cost V 4 bases and J 3 bases; bases outside gene matches: 5. Germline V gives CDR1 LGHNA, CDR2 YNFKEQ. The CDR3 is 15 residues long. The CDR3 sequence: CASSPSGTGGYEQYF. The CDR3 DNA reads TGTGCCAGCAGCCCCTCCGGGACAGGGGGCTACGAGCAGTACTTC.

This rearrangement joins TRBV11-1 to TRBJ1-1; 10 bases are shared with TRBD1. Germline trimming cut 5 bases from V and 5 bases from J; bases unmatched to any gene: 8. Germline V CDR1 and CDR2: SGHAT, FQDESV (reference sequence). This CDR3 has 15 residues. This CDR3 reads CASSLDRGQGTEAFF. The CDR3 DNA sequence: TGTGCCAGCAGCCTCGACAGGGGGCAAGGGACTGAAGCTTTCTTT. Filled out from reference TRBV11-1 and TRBJ1-1, the complete variable domain reads EAEVAQSPRYKITEKSQAVAFWCDPISGHATLYWYRQILGQGPELLVQFQDESVVDDSQLPKDRFSAERLKGVDSTLKIQPAELGDSAMYLCASSLDRGQGTEAFFGQGTRLTVV.

This clone was seen a few times. This rearrangement joins TRBV3-1 (or the pseudogene TRBV3-2) to TRBJ1-1; D not resolved. V was shortened by 1 base and J by 1 base, with 4 bases between the two germline ends. The germline V gene has CDR1 LGHDT and CDR2 YNNKEL (reference sequence). The CDR3 covers 13 residues. The CDR3 reads CASSQGQNTEAFF. The CDR3 DNA reads as TGTGCCAGCAGCCAAGGGCAGAACACTGAAGCTTTCTTT.

This sequence joins TRBV19 and TRBJ1-1; D possibly corresponds to TRBD1 (6 bases). The CDR3 spans 15 residues. Germline loops: CDR1 LNHDA, CDR2 SQIVND (reference sequence). Between the trimmed V and J ends, which lost 4 bases and 11 bases, there was a span of 23 bases. As DNA, the CDR3 is TGTGCCAGTAGTACTGGACAGCCCCTCCGGGGTATCGCTTTCTTT. Encoded protein: CASSTGQPLRGIAFF. Supplemented by reference TRBV19 and TRBJ1-1, the full variable domain reads DGGITQSPKYLFRKEGQNVTLSCEQNLNHDAMYWYRQDPGQGLRLIYYSQIVNDFQKGDIAEGYSVSREKKESFPLTVTSAQKNPTAFYLCASSTGQPLRGIAFFGQGTRLTVV.

The rearrangement uses TRBV2 and TRBJ2-7, with 7 positions matching TRBD2. CDR3 length equals 12 residues. The J segment lost 4 bases and the V segment lost 10 bases, leaving 7 bases of the junction unmatched. Germline lookup yields CDR1 SNHLY and CDR2 FYNNEI. DNA of the CDR3: TGTGCCATCGGGGGGACCCCATACGAGCAGTACTTC. Protein product: CAIGGTPYEQYF.